What follows are 15 T cell receptor beta chains derived from one specimen sequenced in a study of response to subunit inactivated influenza vaccine. TCRdb reprocessed the RT-PCR reads with MiXCR, giving one entry per CDR3 protein. The top ten clones hold approximately 12% of a sample with 500,000 to 650,000 distinct CDR3 sequences, approximately 7.1% of them seen once. This specimen was PBMCs from blood, taken approximately 25 months after vaccination. These receptors all come from a man aged 50-75 years who received an inactivated influenza vaccine.

A note on this clonotype: Mismatch with germline at one junction end may stem from a read error. This rearrangement joins TRBV4-3 to TRBJ1-5; 7 nucleotides align to TRBD1. Per germline, CDR1 LGHNA and CDR2 YSLEER. The CDR3 contains 15 residues. The DNA for the CDR3 is TGCGCCAGCAGCCGGAACAGGGGAAGCGGACAGCTCCAGCATTTT. Translating gives CASSRNRGSGQLQHF.

A few counts support this clonotype. The rearrangement uses TRBV5-1 and TRBJ2-3; TRBD2 might be the D (6 bases). Germline CDR1 is SGHRS and CDR2 is YFSETQ. The germline V and J ends were trimmed by 4 bases and 5 bases, with 23 bases remaining between them. The CDR3 length is 17 residues. The CDR3 reads CASSPSDGGRMEDTQYF. The CDR3 DNA reads TGCGCCAGCAGCCCATCGGATGGGGGGAGGATGGAAGATACGCAGTATTTT.

V gene TRBV5-1 combines with J gene TRBJ2-5, with 8 bases that match TRBD1. In germline, CDR1 is SGHRS, CDR2 YFSETQ. J was trimmed by 4 bases and V by 5 bases; bases with no gene match: 13. This CDR3 has 16 residues. CDR3 protein: CASSIQGARVGETQYF. The CDR3 DNA follows: TGCGCCAGCAGTATCCAGGGGGCGCGTGTTGGAGAGACCCAGTACTTC.

This clonotype appeared many times. The gene calls are TRBV6-2 or TRBV6-3 and TRBJ2-2; no clear D. The CDR3 is 12 residues long. V was cut by 3 bases and J by 7 bases, with 6 bases left in between. Germline V gene sequence: CDR1 MNHEY, CDR2 SVGEGT. The CDR3 loop is CASSYSGGELFF. CDR3 in DNA: TGTGCCAGCAGTTATAGTGGCGGGGAGCTGTTTTTT.

The sample holds many counts of this clonotype. This chain joins TRBV12-3 or TRBV12-4 and TRBJ2-2, with D uncertain. The CDR3 covers 18 residues. Trimming took 3 bases from V and 4 from J, leaving 21 bases between them. CDR3 residues: CASSFKGPGPRLTGELFF. CDR3 DNA sequence: TGTGCCAGCAGTTTTAAAGGGCCGGGCCCACGACTCACCGGGGAGCTGTTTTTT.

The chain uses TRBV5-1 and TRBJ2-5; 7 nucleotides line up with TRBD1. There are 13 residues in the CDR3. V lost 5 bases to trimming and J lost 5 bases; unmatched junction nucleotides: 6. Germline CDR1 is SGHRS and CDR2 is YFSETQ. The CDR3 is CASREGASETQYF. Here the CDR3 DNA reads TGCGCCAGCAGAGAGGGGGCGAGTGAGACCCAGTACTTC.

This clonotype was detected a few times. V and J are TRBV20-1 and TRBJ2-1, with 9 bases identical to TRBD2. Germline trimming cut 3 bases from V and 6 bases from J; bases unmatched to any gene: 6. The CDR3 covers 14 residues. In germline, CDR1 is DFQATT, CDR2 SNEGSKA (reference sequence). CDR3 sequence: CSASVLAGSNEQFF. The DNA of the CDR3 is TGCAGTGCTAGCGTCCTAGCGGGGAGCAATGAGCAGTTCTTC.

The CDR3 DNA reads as TGTGCCAGCAATCAGGGGGCAGGGGAGCAGTTCTTC. Residues: CASNQGAGEQFF. The chain joins TRBV12-3 or TRBV12-4 to TRBJ2-1; TRBD1 agrees at 8 bases. The CDR3 is made up of 12 amino acids. The V segment lost 7 bases and the J segment 10 bases; nucleotides outside the gene matches: 6.

This clonotype showed up many times. This chain joins TRBV2 and TRBJ2-3; 8 positions match TRBD1. CDR1 and CDR2 from the germline V gene are SNHLY and FYNNEI. V trimming: 7 bases; J trimming: 4 bases; junction bases outside the gene matches: 7. CDR3 length equals 14 residues. CDR3 nucleotides: TGTGCCAGCACTTGGACAGGGAAAGCAGATACGCAGTATTTT. This translates into CASTWTGKADTQYF.

This clonotype showed up many times. The V gene is TRBV10-3, the J gene TRBJ1-6, with 7 bases aligning to TRBD1. This CDR3 has 13 residues. The germline V gene encodes CDR1 ENHRY and CDR2 SYGVKD. J was trimmed by 12 bases and V by 6 bases; bases with no gene match: 8. CDR3: CAIRETGSVPLHF. The CDR3 DNA sequence: TGTGCCATCAGGGAGACAGGGAGTGTACCCCTCCACTTT.

This clonotype came up a few times. This sequence joins TRBV28 and TRBJ2-1; 10 positions match TRBD2. V gave up 5 bases and J gave up 4 bases; unmatched junction bases: 5. Looked up from germline, CDR1 is MDHEN and CDR2 is SYDVKM. The CDR3 is 15 residues long. DNA for the CDR3: TGTGCCAGCAGTGCCGGGACTAGCGAGTACAATGAGCAGTTCTTC. Protein sequence: CASSAGTSEYNEQFF.

The genes are TRBV29-1 and TRBJ1-1; the D gene is possibly TRBD1 (6 bases). The CDR3 spans 11 residues. Trimming shortened V by 7 bases and J by 4 bases, and 10 bases separated the two germline ends. The germline V gene has CDR1 SQVTM and CDR2 ANQGSEA. CDR3 coding DNA: TGCAGCGGACGGGGGGCCACTGAAGCTTTCTTT. This gives the protein CSGRGATEAFF.

This clonotype was seen at least ten times. Here the CDR3 reads CASSEGQGAYYGYTF. CDR3 DNA sequence: TGTGCCAGCAGTGAGGGCCAGGGGGCCTACTATGGCTACACCTTC. The J gene is TRBJ1-2, the V gene TRBV25-1, with TRBD1 matching 8 bases. The CDR3 extends over 15 amino acids. Germline CDR1 MGHDK, CDR2 SYGVNS. V lost 3 bases, J lost 3 bases, and 6 bases stayed unmatched.

The sample holds many counts of this clonotype. V gene TRBV5-1 combines with J gene TRBJ1-6, with D hard to call. The V and J ends lost 0 bases and 7 bases respectively, with 8 bases between them. Germline V lookup: CDR1 SGHRS, CDR2 YFSETQ. The CDR3 spans 14 residues. This CDR3 is CASSLGHSNSPLHF. DNA of the CDR3: TGCGCCAGCAGCTTGGGGCACTCAAATTCACCCCTCCACTTT.

This clonotype has ten or more counts. The rearrangement joins TRBV28 to TRBJ2-5, with D unresolved. CDR1 and CDR2 (germline): MDHEN, SYDVKM. The V gene lost 5 bases and the J gene lost 2 bases, with 12 bases spanning the gap. This CDR3 contains 14 residues. The CDR3 DNA sequence: TGTGCCAGCAGTGCCATCCAGGAACAAGAGACCCAGTACTTC. Translated, it gives CASSAIQEQETQYF.